This T cell receptor beta chain was documented in a study of T-cell reconstitution after alpha-beta-depleted transplantation in children. Unmatched junction bases numbered 5, after V lost 0 bases and J lost 4 bases. This CDR3 is 15 amino acids long. CDR1 is SGHRS and CDR2 is YFSETQ in the germline V gene. Unique molecular identifiers were built into the TCRbeta library. TCRdb ran MiXCR on the PCR reads and lists one entry per CDR3 protein. The repertoire consists of about 400,000 distinct CDR3 sequences, with just over 20% occurring once and the leading ten covering 3.5% to 4%. The TCR comes from a human donor who donated a stem cell graft to a child with acute myeloid leukemia. Specimen: PBMCs from the stem cell graft donor, collected from the stem cell graft. V gene TRBV5-1 combines with J gene TRBJ2-7; 9 nucleotides match TRBD1. The chain's CDR3 is CASSLDGTGSYEQYF. The CDR3 DNA is TGCGCCAGCAGCTTGGACGGGACAGGGTCTTACGAGCAGTACTTC. Full variable domain (remainder filled in from reference TRBV5-1 and TRBJ2-7): KAGVTQTPRYLIKTRGQQVTLSCSPISGHRSVSWYQQTPGQGLQFLFEYFSETQRNKGNFPGRFSGRQFSNSRSEMNVSTLELGDSALYLCASSLDGTGSYEQYFGPGTRLTVT.